This TCR beta chain was recorded in a study of T-cell memory formation after mild COVID-19. Constant-segment primers and 5'RACE yielded cDNA libraries for TCR alpha and TCR beta, each carrying sample barcodes and UMIs. TCRdb processed the 5' RACE reads anew with MiXCR; each CDR3 protein has one entry. The table shows about 350,000 distinct CDR3 sequences, with roughly 13% occurring only once. This clonotype was observed a handful of times. As yet, its antigen is unknown. Study-wide points: Contracting clones from day 15 to 85 showed balanced CD4/CD8; later expanders favored CD4+. Shrinking CD4+ clones resided mostly in CM and EM, and CD8+ ones in EMRA. Some SARS-CoV-2-responding clones were already detected in memory before infection.

This TCR was sampled from a man aged 18 to 30 who had mild COVID-19 (a few samples of this study predate the infection). Cell type and time point are not known. Sequencing was done on a sample of PBMCs or a T cell subset sorted from them (not recorded which).

The CDR3 coding sequence is TGTGCCAGCAGCCTCCGACTAGCGGGGGGGCCTGCAGATACGCAGTATTTT. This sequence encodes CASSLRLAGGPADTQYF. The genes are TRBV7-9 and TRBJ2-3; 14 positions match TRBD2. Trimming at V came to 5 bases and at J to 4 bases, leaving 8 bases not matched to a gene. Germline V gene sequence: CDR1 SEHNR, CDR2 FQNEAQ (reference sequence). The length of the CDR3 is 17 residues.